The 4 T cell receptor beta chains below come from one sample, sequenced in a study of blood T cell repertoires in COVID-19. Sequencing used immunoSEQ multiplex PCR; TCRdb keeps in-frame clones, though not all of them. The table includes 100,000 to 150,000 clones, around four fifths detected once. The sequenced material came from peripheral blood. These TCRs come from a human donor in a cohort sampled during active COVID-19.

The V call is TRBV6-1, the J call TRBJ1-2; 7 bases line up with TRBD1. Unmatched junction bases numbered 4, after V lost 3 bases and J lost 6 bases. Germline assignment: CDR1 MNHNS and CDR2 SASEGT. The CDR3 is made up of 13 amino acids. The CDR3 spells CASSDGTVDGYTF. The CDR3 DNA reads as TGTGCCAGCAGTGATGGGACAGTTGATGGCTACACCTTC.

The CDR3 nucleotides read TGCAGTGCTAGTCGGGTAGGGAACACTGAAGCTTTCTTT. As protein: CSASRVGNTEAFF. V and J are TRBV20-1 and TRBJ1-1; unclear D gene. The germline V gene encodes CDR1 DFQATT and CDR2 SNEGSKA (reference sequence). V lost 3 bases to trimming and J lost 1 base, with 9 bases between them. The CDR3 consists of 13 residues.

The chain recombines TRBV5-1 with TRBJ1-2, with D perhaps matching TRBD1 (6 bases). Germline CDR1 SGHRS, CDR2 YFSETQ. This CDR3 is built from 17 residues. Trimming cost V 0 bases and J 0 bases, with 15 bases left between them. The CDR3 region has the DNA TGCGCCAGCAGCTTGGCCGGAACAGGGAAAGCTAACTATGGCTACACCTTC. Its translation: CASSLAGTGKANYGYTF. The variable domain in full, with the rest retrieved from reference TRBV5-1 and TRBJ1-2, is KAGVTQTPRYLIKTRGQQVTLSCSPISGHRSVSWYQQTPGQGLQFLFEYFSETQRNKGNFPGRFSGRQFSNSRSEMNVSTLELGDSALYLCASSLAGTGKANYGYTFGSGTRLTVV.

This clone came up once. J is TRBJ1-1 and V is TRBV5-4; 9 bases align to TRBD1. The ends lost 2 bases at V and 5 bases at J; junction bases unmatched: 7. The CDR3 has 15 amino acids. Looked up from germline, CDR1 is SGHNT and CDR2 is YYREEE (reference sequence). CDR3 DNA sequence: TGTGCCAGCAGCTTACCCGGACAGGGGTCGACTGAAGCTTTCTTT. It yields the protein CASSLPGQGSTEAFF.